The clone carrying this T cell receptor (beta chain) was recorded only once. What it binds is not known. This sample stems from a study of OX40 agonist ivuxolimab in advanced cancers. Study overall: Patients got intravenous ivuxolimab at 0.01 to 10 mg/kg every 2 weeks. From 23 to 79 years was the age range, with a mean of roughly 64 years, and over 80% were male. Study conclusions and caveats: Several nonresponders also turned out to have low normalized T-cell clonal expansion.

Trimming pared 2 bases from V and 0 bases from J, leaving 12 bases between. Germline CDR1 and CDR2: SGHRS and YFSETQ. The CDR3 is 16 amino acids. Profiled with immunoSEQ multiplex PCR; TCRdb holds only in-frame clones, not every one. The data contain roughly 70,000 clones, about 82% of them singletons. This material consisted of CD4+ or CD8+ T cells sorted from blood, taken in a trial of the OX40 agonist ivuxolimab. This sequence originates from an adult with an advanced solid tumor such as melanoma, head and neck, liver or kidney cancer. V gene TRBV5-1 combines with J gene TRBJ1-3, with D uncertain. Here the CDR3 DNA reads TGCGCCAGCAGCTTCCTAGACTCTACCTCTGGAAACACCATATATTTT. Amino acid sequence: CASSFLDSTSGNTIYF.